This TCR beta chain comes out of a study of chemoradiotherapy in HPV16-positive cancers. Looking at the study overall: Candidate HPV-specific T-cell clones and common TCR motifs came from functional assays in a couple of HPV16-positive patients. Findings and limits, study-wide: Better recurrence-free survival went with HPV-responsive T-cell expansion in HPV16-positive patients. HPV-specific T cells were functionally defined from only two HPV16-positive patients.

CDR1 is SGHRS and CDR2 is YFSETQ in the germline V gene. CDR3 length equals 12 residues. V dropped 4 bases and J dropped 5 bases, with 10 bases sitting between them. Over chemoradiotherapy, repertoires were sampled more than once. About this clone itself: The antigen remains undetermined.

Only in-frame clones appear in the TCRdb table, and some are missing; sequencing was by immunoSEQ multiplex PCR. The sample includes around 20,000 clones, approximately 73% of them seen just once. The receptor comes from a human donor with HPV-associated anogenital cancer. The chain joins TRBV5-1 to TRBJ2-7, with TRBD1 as a possible D gene (5 bases). Collection of the sample occurred from a patient who underwent chemoradiotherapy. In DNA, the CDR3 is TGCGCCAGCAGCAAGGGGTCCCACGAGCAGTACTTC. This gives the protein CASSKGSHEQYF.